The rows below give T cell receptor beta chains drawn from one sample of a study of shared clonotypes between healthy human individuals. Assay: immunoSEQ multiplex PCR; the TCRdb copy retains only in-frame clones and omits some. The sample yields about 2 million clones, roughly 94% seen once. Sequencing used naive CD8+ T cells sorted from blood. Receptor source: a man aged 18 to 29 in good health. CDR3s include the opening cysteine and the closing phenylalanine or tryptophan. Each record gives: V gene, clone size, D gene, J gene, CDR3 protein. D genes are given only for firm matches. For some rows the clone size is stated as once, few or many, or as a class when expanded; others skip it.

>TRBV19|NA|TRBD1|TRBJ2-3
CASSISRDRGTDTQYF
>TRBV7-6|NA|NA|TRBJ1-1
CASSLGSWLDTEAFF
>TRBV9|NA|TRBD2|TRBJ2-7
CASSVTSGEIYEQYF
>TRBV5-6|NA|TRBD1|TRBJ2-6
CASSKTGAGANVLTF
>TRBV5-4|NA|TRBD1|TRBJ2-7
CASSFGPGQGTEQYF
>TRBV7-9|NA|TRBD2|TRBJ2-7
CASSLALGGEQYF
>TRBV6-1|NA|NA|TRBJ2-5
CASSEDPGEAETQYF
>TRBV27|NA|NA|TRBJ1-2
CASSPSQTTNYGYTF
>TRBV11-2|NA|NA|TRBJ2-3
CASSLGTVRADTQYF
>TRBV29-1|NA|TRBD1|TRBJ2-1
CSAEDRQGTHNEQFF
>TRBV7-8|once|NA|TRBJ2-3
CASSLVDTQYF
>TRBV27|NA|TRBD2|TRBJ2-3
CASSLAGGAADTQYF
>TRBV13|NA|NA|TRBJ2-1
CASSSNYNADNEQFF
>TRBV6-1|NA|NA|TRBJ1-2
CASSEARGRYGYTF
>TRBV15|once|NA|TRBJ2-5
CATSSPQGLGTQYF
>TRBV27|NA|TRBD1|TRBJ1-6
CASSLPTGGLGSPLHF
>TRBV4-3|NA|NA|TRBJ2-3
CASSQEPGSSTDTQYF
>TRBV2|NA|TRBD1|TRBJ1-2
CASSEVGQGIWGYTF
>TRBV7-9|NA|TRBD1|TRBJ2-7
CASNRQGEDYEQYF
>TRBV7-9|few|TRBD2|TRBJ2-7
CASSLAKGLAGDYEQYF
>TRBV27|NA|NA|TRBJ2-1
CACGPQATYNEQFF
>TRBV7-9|once|NA|TRBJ2-5
CASRLTSGGWETQYF
>TRBV2|once|NA|TRBJ2-3
CASSEGAGIADTQYF
>TRBV10-2|NA|TRBD1|TRBJ2-7
CASSESSGGHEQYF
>TRBV5-1|NA|NA|TRBJ1-1
CASSLGPGPLTPEAFF
>TRBV28|NA|NA|TRBJ2-2
CASKPAGLGGELFF
>TRBV27|NA|NA|TRBJ1-2
CASSSQGVQGPRGYTF
>TRBV6-5|NA|TRBD2|TRBJ2-5
CASSSLAGQETQYF
>TRBV7-9|NA|TRBD2|TRBJ2-5
CASSLAQVAGRAQETQYF
>TRBV19|NA|NA|TRBJ1-2
CASSIGGNGPYGYTF
>TRBV27|NA|NA|TRBJ1-2
CASRWGAYGYTF
>TRBV6-1|NA|TRBD1|TRBJ1-2
CAGYRDSHYGYTF
>TRBV4-1|NA|NA|TRBJ2-7
CASSQGLISSYEQYF
>TRBV4-2|NA|TRBD2|TRBJ2-7
CASSQGLAGTYEQYF
>TRBV4-3|NA|TRBD2|TRBJ2-1
CASSQDHPAGGGNEQFF